The sample holds a few counts of the clone carrying this TCR beta chain. This sample was taken from a study of T cell changes during pregnancy in multiple sclerosis. The assay was immunoSEQ multiplex PCR, and TCRdb's table has in-frame clones only and misses some. The sample includes about 56,000 clones, about 88% seen only once; the top ten take approximately 2%. The germline CDR1 and CDR2 sequences are LGHNA and YSLEER. V was shortened by 0 bases and J by 0 bases, with 13 bases between the two germline ends. The CDR3 is 17 residues long. This receptor was obtained from a female donor with multiple sclerosis, enrolled in a pregnancy study. The sequenced sample was peripheral blood, obtained after pregnancy. The rearrangement joins TRBV4-3 to TRBJ2-3; weak D call: TRBD1 (5 bases). The CDR3 nucleotides read TGCGCCAGCAGCCAAGACAGGGCCTTTTCTAGCACAGATACGCAGTATTTT. It encodes CASSQDRAFSSTDTQYF.